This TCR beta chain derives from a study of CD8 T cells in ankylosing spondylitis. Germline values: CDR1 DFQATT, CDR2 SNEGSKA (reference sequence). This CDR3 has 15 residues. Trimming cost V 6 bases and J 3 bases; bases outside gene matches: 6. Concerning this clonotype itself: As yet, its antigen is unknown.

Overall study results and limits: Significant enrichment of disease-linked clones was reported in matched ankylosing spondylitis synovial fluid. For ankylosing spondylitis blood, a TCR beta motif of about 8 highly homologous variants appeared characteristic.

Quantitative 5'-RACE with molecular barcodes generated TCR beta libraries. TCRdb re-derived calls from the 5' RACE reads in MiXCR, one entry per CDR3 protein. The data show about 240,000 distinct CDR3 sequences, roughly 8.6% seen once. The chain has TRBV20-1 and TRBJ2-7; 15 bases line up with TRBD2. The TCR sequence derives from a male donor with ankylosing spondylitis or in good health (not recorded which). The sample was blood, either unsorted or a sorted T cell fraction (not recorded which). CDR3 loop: CSAWTSGRALYEQYF. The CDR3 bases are TGCAGTGCGTGGACTAGCGGGAGGGCCCTCTACGAGCAGTACTTC.